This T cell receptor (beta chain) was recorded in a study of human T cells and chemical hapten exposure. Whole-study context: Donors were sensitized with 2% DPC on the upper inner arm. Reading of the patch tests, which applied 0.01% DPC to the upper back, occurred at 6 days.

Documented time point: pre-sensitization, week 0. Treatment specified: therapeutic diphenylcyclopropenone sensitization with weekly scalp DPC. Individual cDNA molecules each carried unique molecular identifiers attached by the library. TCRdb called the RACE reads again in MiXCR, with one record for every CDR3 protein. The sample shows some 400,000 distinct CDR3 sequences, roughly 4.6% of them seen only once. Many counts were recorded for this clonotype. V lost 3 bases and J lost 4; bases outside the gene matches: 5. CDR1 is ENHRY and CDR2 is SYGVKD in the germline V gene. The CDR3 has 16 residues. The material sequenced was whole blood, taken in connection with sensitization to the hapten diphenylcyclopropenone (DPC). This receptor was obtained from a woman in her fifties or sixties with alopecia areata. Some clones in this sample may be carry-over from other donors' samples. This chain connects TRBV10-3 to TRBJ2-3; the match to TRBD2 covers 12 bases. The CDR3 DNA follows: TGTGCCATCAGTGAAACTAGCGGGGGGCAGGCAGATACGCAGTATTTT. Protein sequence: CAISETSGGQADTQYF.